The 31 T cell receptor beta chains reported below all come from one sample, sequenced in a study of shared clonotypes between healthy human individuals. Sequenced by immunoSEQ multiplex PCR; TCRdb stores in-frame clones only, minus some. The data show over 1.5 million clones, with 98% seen just once and around 0.45% held by the top ten. The specimen was naive CD4+ T cells sorted from blood. As for subset: CD45RA+ positively selected. These receptors were obtained from a young man in good health.

This chain joins TRBV6-5 and TRBJ1-5; D ambiguous. The length of the CDR3 is 14 residues. Germline V gene lookup returns CDR1 MNHEY and CDR2 SVGAGI. V was cut by 6 bases and J by 0 bases, with 9 bases left in between. The DNA for the CDR3 is TGTGCCAGCAGCCGACATTCTAGCAATCAGCCCCAGCATTTT. This sequence encodes CASSRHSSNQPQHF.

Worth noting for this clone: This sample includes further DNA sequences coding for the same CDR3. The chain is built from TRBV29-1 and TRBJ1-2; 7 bases map to TRBD1. Germline loops: CDR1 SQVTM, CDR2 ANQGSEA. The CDR3 runs to 12 residues. V trimming: 3 bases; J trimming: 6 bases; junction bases outside the gene matches: 4. The CDR3 loop reads CSVDRTGNGYTF. Written as DNA, the CDR3 is TGCAGCGTTGACAGGACAGGCAATGGCTACACCTTC.

The chain is built from TRBV28 and TRBJ1-5; TRBD1 is a possible D gene (6 bases). This CDR3 comprises 15 residues. Germline values: CDR1 MDHEN, CDR2 SYDVKM. V dropped 2 bases and J dropped 7 bases, with 15 bases sitting between them. CDR3 amino acids: CASSLGGGTGQPQHF. The CDR3 coding sequence is TGTGCCAGCAGTTTAGGGGGCGGAACGGGCCAGCCCCAGCATTTT.

The chain combines TRBV10-2 with TRBJ1-5; unclear D gene. The CDR3 totals 15 residues. Trimming stripped 0 bases from V and 7 bases from J, with 13 bases between. Germline CDR1 is WSHSY and CDR2 is SAAADI. The CDR3 is CASSESTLGSQPQHF. The CDR3 nucleotides read TGCGCCAGCAGTGAGTCGACTCTCGGCAGCCAGCCCCAGCATTTT.

This clone was detected once. This chain links TRBV9 with TRBJ2-7; D is possibly TRBD1 (6 bases). CDR1 and CDR2 (germline): SGDLS, YYNGEE. V was trimmed by 0 bases and J by 6 bases, leaving 13 bases between them. This CDR3 comprises 14 residues. The CDR3 here is CASSVDGQRLEQYF. The CDR3 DNA reads as TGTGCCAGCAGCGTAGACGGACAGCGCCTCGAGCAGTACTTC.

The gene calls are TRBV5-1 and TRBJ2-7; 10 nucleotides match TRBD2. CDR3 length equals 15 residues. The V gene end was trimmed by 4 bases and the J gene end by 2 bases; junction bases not matched to a gene: 6. Germline CDR1 is SGHRS and CDR2 is YFSETQ. DNA of the CDR3: TGCGCCAGCAGCCATGGACTAGCGGACACCTACGAGCAGTACTTC. This encodes CASSHGLADTYEQYF.

Notes on this clone: Other nucleotide sequences in the sample specify the same CDR3. The J gene is TRBJ1-5, the V gene TRBV5-4; D remains unclear. The CDR3 has 15 residues. CDR1 and CDR2 (germline): SGHNT, YYREEE (reference sequence). Deletions cut 0 bases from V and 2 bases from J, with 9 bases between. CDR3 in amino acids: CASSLAPGRNQPQHF. CDR3 bases: TGTGCCAGCAGCTTGGCCCCGGGCCGCAATCAGCCCCAGCATTTT.

CDR3 DNA: TGTGCCAGCAGGTCAGGGTATGGCTACACCTTC. Encoded protein: CASRSGYGYTF. This chain uses TRBV2 with TRBJ1-2, with D possibly matching TRBD1 (5 bases). Trimming removed 6 bases at V and 5 bases at J, with 7 bases between. The germline CDR1 and CDR2 sequences are SNHLY and FYNNEI. This CDR3 contains 11 residues.

This clone was recorded only once. The V gene is TRBV11-1, the J gene TRBJ2-6; D uncertain. The CDR3 runs to 17 residues. V lost 2 bases and J lost 1, with 12 bases in between. Germline V CDR1 and CDR2: SGHAT, FQDESV (reference sequence). The CDR3, as DNA: TGTGCCAGCAGCTTACCGATAAGCTTGTCTGGGGCCAACGTCCTGACTTTC. It codes for CASSLPISLSGANVLTF.

The chain combines TRBV5-6 with TRBJ2-3; TRBD2 is a possible D gene (7 bases). The length of the CDR3 is 17 residues. CDR1 is SGHDT, CDR2 YYEEEE, per germline. With 0 bases removed from V and 5 bases from J, the gap between germline ends came to 19 bases. This CDR3 is CASSLVERGGGEDTQYF. For the CDR3, the DNA is TGTGCCAGCAGCTTGGTAGAGAGAGGGGGAGGGGAAGATACGCAGTATTTT.

About this clone: Other DNA sequences of this sample code for an identical CDR3. The chain has TRBV5-1 and TRBJ2-1; a possible D gene is TRBD1 (6 bases). The V and J ends lost 5 bases and 6 bases respectively, with 6 bases between them. This CDR3 has 11 amino acids. Germline assignment: CDR1 SGHRS and CDR2 YFSETQ. CDR3 sequence (DNA): TGCGCCAGCAGGACAGGCAATGAGCAGTTCTTC. Translated: CASRTGNEQFF.

The gene calls are TRBV28 and TRBJ1-1; D is uncertain. The V end was cut by 4 bases, the J end by 3 bases, with 6 bases between. The CDR3 has 12 residues. Germline V gene lookup returns CDR1 MDHEN and CDR2 SYDVKM. CDR3 protein: CASSSRDTEAFF. The CDR3 DNA is TGTGCCAGCAGTTCTCGGGACACTGAAGCTTTCTTT.

With regard to this clone: Distinct nucleotide sequences in the sample also encode this CDR3. CDR3 region: CASSLDAGGGTYEQYF. The CDR3 DNA sequence: TGCGCCAGCAGCTTGGATGCAGGGGGTGGCACCTACGAGCAGTACTTC. V usage is TRBV5-1 and J usage is TRBJ2-7, with 7 bases identical to TRBD1. V was pared by 0 bases and J by 2 bases, with 8 bases of the junction left unmatched. Germline CDR1 SGHRS, CDR2 YFSETQ. This CDR3 has 16 amino acids.

The rearrangement links TRBV5-1 to TRBJ1-4; D is perhaps TRBD1 (5 bases). The CDR3 is 13 amino acids. The germline V gene has CDR1 SGHRS and CDR2 YFSETQ. V was clipped by 2 bases and J by 6 bases, with 8 bases between them. This chain's CDR3 is CASSFGGDEKLFF. In DNA, the CDR3 is TGCGCCAGCAGCTTCGGAGGGGATGAAAAACTGTTTTTT. Looking up the rest from reference TRBV5-1 and TRBJ1-4 gives the full variable domain: KAGVTQTPRYLIKTRGQQVTLSCSPISGHRSVSWYQQTPGQGLQFLFEYFSETQRNKGNFPGRFSGRQFSNSRSEMNVSTLELGDSALYLCASSFGGDEKLFFGSGTQLSVL.

The rearrangement joins TRBV5-1 to TRBJ1-1; weak D call: TRBD1 (6 bases). The germline V gene has CDR1 SGHRS and CDR2 YFSETQ. The ends were cut back, 7 bases at V and 5 bases at J, with 9 bases in the middle. CDR3 length equals 11 residues. The CDR3 DNA is TGCGCCAGCTGGAGGGGGACTGAAGCTTTCTTT. Translating it yields CASWRGTEAFF.

V and J are TRBV7-9 and TRBJ2-7; maybe TRBD2 (6 bases). CDR3 size: 13 residues. With 7 bases removed from V and 2 bases from J, the gap between germline ends came to 12 bases. CDR1 is SEHNR, CDR2 FQNEAQ, per germline (reference sequence). For the CDR3, the DNA is TGTGCCAGCAAAGCGGGTACTACCTACGAGCAGTACTTC. This translates into CASKAGTTYEQYF.

The rearrangement uses TRBV7-2 and TRBJ2-5, with D possibly TRBD1 on 6 matching bases. CDR1 SGHTA and CDR2 FQGNSA come from the germline V gene. V lost 6 bases and J lost 6, with 20 bases in between. This CDR3 spans 15 amino acids. For the CDR3, the DNA is TGTGCCAGCAGACTCGGACAGCCCGGTAGAAAGACCCAGTACTTC. Translated, it gives CASRLGQPGRKTQYF.

The V and J genes are TRBV20-1 and TRBJ1-1; D is unclear. Per germline, CDR1 DFQATT and CDR2 SNEGSKA (reference sequence). Trimming took 5 bases from V and 2 from J, leaving 6 bases between them. The length of the CDR3 is 11 residues. CDR3 bases: TGCAGTGCTGCTACCAACACTGAAGCTTTCTTT. Its translation is CSAATNTEAFF.

This clone was seen just once. The chain has TRBV6-5 and TRBJ2-1, with D perhaps being TRBD1 or TRBD2 (5 bases each). The germline V gene has CDR1 MNHEY and CDR2 SVGAGI. V lost 4 bases, J lost 0 bases, and 13 bases lay in between. The CDR3 has 16 residues. In DNA, the CDR3 is TGTGCCAGCAGTTTGGGGCGGGTCAGCTCCTACAATGAGCAGTTCTTC. This gives the protein CASSLGRVSSYNEQFF.

V usage is TRBV4-1 and J usage is TRBJ1-4; D gene ambiguous. Between the trimmed V and J ends, which lost 3 bases and 8 bases, there was a span of 13 bases. The CDR3 is made up of 14 amino acids. CDR1 and CDR2 from the germline V gene are MGHRA and YSYEKL. The CDR3: CASSQTGHGEKLFF. CDR3 DNA: TGCGCCAGCAGCCAGACCGGGCATGGGGAAAAACTGTTTTTT.

The V call is TRBV29-1, the J call TRBJ2-5, with 13 positions matching TRBD2. CDR1 is SQVTM and CDR2 is ANQGSEA in the germline V gene. This CDR3 contains 16 residues. J lost 2 bases, V lost 7 bases, and 10 bases had no gene match. CDR3 in amino acids: CSATSGRAWGQETQYF. The CDR3 nucleotides read TGCAGCGCAACTAGCGGGAGGGCCTGGGGACAAGAGACCCAGTACTTC.

This chain connects TRBV19 to TRBJ2-7, with D perhaps being TRBD1 or TRBD2 (5 bases each). V was trimmed by 6 bases and J by 1 base, leaving 22 bases between them. Germline V CDR1 and CDR2: LNHDA, SQIVND (reference sequence). The length of the CDR3 is 17 residues. The CDR3 sequence is CASRPSSRDPTSYEQYF. Here the CDR3 DNA reads TGTGCCAGTAGGCCCTCTTCCCGGGACCCGACATCCTACGAGCAGTACTTC.

The chain recombines TRBV7-9 with TRBJ1-3; D remains ambiguous. Germline V gives CDR1 SEHNR, CDR2 FQNEAQ (reference sequence). V was shortened by 1 base and J by 0 bases, with 10 bases between the two germline ends. This CDR3 contains 16 residues. The DNA for the CDR3 is TGTGCCAGCAGCTTAGTGAACAGCCTCTCTGGAAACACCATATATTTT. Its translation: CASSLVNSLSGNTIYF.

This chain links TRBV28 with TRBJ1-2; possibly TRBD1 for D (5 bases). The CDR3 is 13 amino acids. Germline assignment: CDR1 MDHEN and CDR2 SYDVKM. The germline V and J ends were trimmed by 3 bases and 4 bases, with 9 bases remaining between them. The CDR3 loop is CASSFRGTYGYTF. In DNA, the CDR3 is TGTGCCAGCAGTTTCAGAGGGACCTATGGCTACACCTTC.

This sequence joins TRBV7-2 and TRBJ2-1; 10 nucleotides align to TRBD2. The CDR3 covers 15 residues. Germline assignment: CDR1 SGHTA and CDR2 FQGNSA. V was clipped by 6 bases and J by 4 bases; unmatched bases: 6. CDR3 nucleotide sequence: TGTGCCAGCAGGCCGCTAGCGGGAGATTACAATGAGCAGTTCTTC. Its translation: CASRPLAGDYNEQFF.

This rearrangement joins TRBV5-6 to TRBJ1-1, with a tentative D call TRBD1 (6 bases). Germline V gene lookup returns CDR1 SGHDT and CDR2 YYEEEE. V lost 7 bases and J lost 3, with 19 bases in between. This CDR3 comprises 15 residues. The CDR3 sequence is CASRGGGRLDTEAFF. In DNA form, the CDR3 reads TGTGCCAGCCGGGGAGGGGGGCGCCTGGACACTGAAGCTTTCTTT.

The V gene is TRBV27, the J gene TRBJ2-2; TRBD2 agrees at 7 bases. Germline V gene lookup returns CDR1 MNHEY and CDR2 SMNVEV (reference sequence). The trim removed 11 bases at V and 4 bases at J, leaving 13 bases unmatched. The CDR3 is 15 amino acids. The CDR3 DNA sequence: TGTGCCCCCCTTGGGCGGGAGCTGATCACCGGGGAGCTGTTTTTT. It translates to CAPLGRELITGELFF.

The genes are TRBV7-2 and TRBJ1-2; D possibly corresponds to TRBD1 (5 bases). V was cut by 2 bases and J by 4 bases, with 20 bases left in between. The V gene's germline CDR1 is SGHTA and CDR2 FQGNSA. The CDR3 sequence is 17 residues long. CDR3 region: CASSLNGGGGSGYGYTF. The CDR3 nucleotides are TGTGCCAGCAGCTTAAACGGGGGAGGAGGGTCTGGCTATGGCTACACCTTC. Variable domain in full (rest from reference TRBV7-2 and TRBJ1-2): GAGVSQSPSNKVTEKGKDVELRCDPISGHTALYWYRQSLGQGLEFLIYFQGNSAPDKSGLPSDRFSAERTGGSVSTLTIQRTQQEDSAVYLCASSLNGGGGSGYGYTFGSGTRLTVV.

With respect to this clone: Other nucleotide sequences from this sample produce the same CDR3. V and J are TRBV5-4 and TRBJ1-1; D unclear. This CDR3 contains 13 residues. Per the germline V gene, CDR1 is SGHNT and CDR2 is YYREEE (reference sequence). Trimming shortened V by 1 base and J by 0 bases, and 4 bases separated the two germline ends. This CDR3 is CASSLLMNTEAFF. The CDR3 nucleotides read TGTGCCAGCAGCTTGTTGATGAACACTGAAGCTTTCTTT.

The chain combines TRBV7-9 with TRBJ2-7; D possibly corresponds to TRBD2 (7 bases). V was cut by 3 bases and J by 2 bases, with 20 bases left in between. CDR1 SEHNR and CDR2 FQNEAQ come from the germline V gene (reference sequence). This CDR3 has 17 residues. CDR3 sequence (DNA): TGTGCCAGCAGCTTTCTTCTAGGGAGGGGGATTACCTACGAGCAGTACTTC. As protein: CASSFLLGRGITYEQYF.

The chain has TRBV9 and TRBJ2-7; 7 bases are shared with TRBD1. The CDR3 is 15 residues long. The ends lost 4 bases at V and 4 bases at J; junction bases unmatched: 11. Germline V gives CDR1 SGDLS, CDR2 YYNGEE. CDR3 in DNA: TGTGCCAGCAGCAAACGGACAGGAAGAGGATACGAGCAGTACTTC. Translating it yields CASSKRTGRGYEQYF.